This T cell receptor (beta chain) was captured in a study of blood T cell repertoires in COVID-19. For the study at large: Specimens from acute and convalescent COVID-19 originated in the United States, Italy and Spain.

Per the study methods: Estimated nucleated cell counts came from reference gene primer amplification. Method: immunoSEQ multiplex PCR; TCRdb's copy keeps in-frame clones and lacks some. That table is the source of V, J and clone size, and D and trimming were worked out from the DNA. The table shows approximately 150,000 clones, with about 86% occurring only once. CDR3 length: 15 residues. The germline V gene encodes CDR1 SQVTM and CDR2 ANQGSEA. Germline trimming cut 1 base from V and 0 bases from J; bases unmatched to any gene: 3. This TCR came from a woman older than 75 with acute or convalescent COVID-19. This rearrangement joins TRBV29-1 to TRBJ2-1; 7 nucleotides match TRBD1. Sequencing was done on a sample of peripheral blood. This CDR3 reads CSVEVEGASYNEQFF. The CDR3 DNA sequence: TGCAGCGTTGAAGTAGAGGGGGCCTCCTACAATGAGCAGTTCTTC.